This is a list of T cell receptor beta chains from one sample in a study of T cell responses to AZD1222 COVID-19 vaccine. Data came from immunoSEQ multiplex PCR; TCRdb stores just in-frame clones and leaves some out. Here the sample spans 150,000 or so clones, 93% being singletons. Material: peripheral blood, obtained on day 0 of AZD1222 vaccination. The receptor set was obtained from an adult in good health. Each CDR3 is given with its conserved first and last residue. D genes are given only for firm matches. For some rows the clone size is stated as once, few or many, or as a class when expanded; others skip it.

j_gene | abundance | v_gene | d_gene | CDR3nt | CDR3aa
TRBJ1-5 | - | TRBV10-3 | - | TGTGCCATCAGAGACGACAGTTACAATCAGCCCCAGCATTTT | CAIRDDSYNQPQHF
TRBJ2-3 | - | TRBV6-2/TRBV6-3 | TRBD2 | TGTGCCAGCAGTTACGAGACTAGCGGGAGCACAGATACGCAGTATTTT | CASSYETSGSTDTQYF
TRBJ1-2 | - | TRBV30 | - | TGTGCCTGGAGAGACTATGGCTACACCTTC | CAWRDYGYTF
TRBJ1-2 | - | TRBV13 | - | TGTGCCAGCAGCTTTTTTAGGGACCGACGGTCGGACTATGGCTACACCTTC | CASSFFRDRRSDYGYTF
TRBJ1-5 | - | TRBV2 | - | TGTGCCAGCAGTGACGGCAGGGTGATCAGCAATCAGCCCCAGCATTTT | CASSDGRVISNQPQHF
TRBJ1-6 | few | TRBV28 | - | TGTGCCAGCAGTCCCACAGGGACTACCTCACCCCTCCACTTT | CASSPTGTTSPLHF
TRBJ1-1 | - | TRBV10-3 | TRBD1 | TGTGCCATCAGTGAGCGGACAGGGAAGAACACTGAAGCTTTCTTT | CAISERTGKNTEAFF
TRBJ2-1 | - | TRBV6-5 | - | TGTGCCAGCAGTTACGGTGGGGTCGGTAAGGGTGAGCAGTTCTTC | CASSYGGVGKGEQFF
TRBJ2-1 | - | TRBV23-1 | - | TGCGCCAGCAGGAGAAGGCATGAGCAGTTCTTC | CASRRRHEQFF
TRBJ2-6 | - | TRBV12-5 | - | TGTGCTAGTGGAGGGGGATTAGGGGCCAACGTCCTGACTTTC | CASGGGLGANVLTF
TRBJ1-2 | - | TRBV28 | - | TGTGCCAGCAGTGGTTCTACGGGCCGCGAGTATGGCTACACCTTC | CASSGSTGREYGYTF
TRBJ2-7 | - | TRBV19 | TRBD1 | TGTGCCAGTAGTAAGCTGGGACAGGTCTCCTACGAGCAGTACTTC | CASSKLGQVSYEQYF
TRBJ1-3 | - | TRBV7-8 | - | TGTGCCAGCAGCCTCACCGGGCCGAGCTCTGGAAACACCATATATTTT | CASSLTGPSSGNTIYF
TRBJ2-7 | - | TRBV5-4 | - | TGTGCCAGCAGCCAGGGGGGACTAGGGGCCTACGAGCAGTACTTC | CASSQGGLGAYEQYF
TRBJ2-7 | - | TRBV6-5 | TRBD2 | TGTGCCAGCAGTCCTGGGACTAGCCTTGGAGTGCAGTACTTC | CASSPGTSLGVQYF
TRBJ2-1 | - | TRBV7-3 | - | TGTGCCAGCAGCGCCAGTTCTGAGCAGTTCTTC | CASSASSEQFF
TRBJ2-1 | few | TRBV6-2/TRBV6-3 | - | TGTGCCAGCAGTTTGCTAGTCGGATCCTACAATGAGCAGTTCTTC | CASSLLVGSYNEQFF
TRBJ2-1 | - | TRBV25-1 | - | TGTGCCAGCAGTGAATATAGGTTCCGGGGGGCCCTCAATGAGCAGTTCTTC | CASSEYRFRGALNEQFF
TRBJ2-7 | - | TRBV7-2 | TRBD1 | TGTGCCAGCAGTGTTGGGACAGGCTTCTACGAGCAGTACTTC | CASSVGTGFYEQYF
TRBJ1-2 | - | TRBV12-3/TRBV12-4 | - | TGTGCCAGCAGCATGGACAAGCCATATGGCTACACCTTC | CASSMDKPYGYTF
TRBJ2-7 | - | TRBV7-3 | TRBD2 | TGTGCCAGCAGCGAGACTAGCGGGGGAGGCTACGAGCAGTACTTC | CASSETSGGGYEQYF
TRBJ2-7 | - | TRBV5-4 | TRBD1 | TGTGCCAGCAGCAAGGACAGGGGGGCTCTCGAGCAGTACTTC | CASSKDRGALEQYF
TRBJ1-5 | - | TRBV7-9 | - | TGTGCCAGCAGCCGCGAATTGATTGGTAGTGAGAATCAGCCCCAGCATTTT | CASSRELIGSENQPQHF
TRBJ1-2 | - | TRBV7-2 | - | TGTGCCAGCAGCTTACCCCAGAACTATGGCTACACCTTC | CASSLPQNYGYTF
TRBJ2-1 | - | TRBV6-5 | TRBD2 | TGTGCCAGCAGTTACGGGACTAGCGGGGTCAATGAGCAGTTCTTC | CASSYGTSGVNEQFF
TRBJ1-3 | - | TRBV5-6 | - | TGTGCCACGACGGGGGGGCATGAAAACACCATATATTTT | CATTGGHENTIYF
TRBJ2-5 | once | TRBV19 | - | TGTGCCAGTAGCCCCGGGGGAGAGACCCAGTACTTC | CASSPGGETQYF
TRBJ2-7 | - | TRBV11-3 | - | TGTGCCAGCAGCTTAGCAGCAGGGTTCGAGCAGTACTTC | CASSLAAGFEQYF
TRBJ2-7 | - | TRBV2 | TRBD1 | TGTGCCAGCAGCGACGGACAGGTAATTTTCGACGAGCAGTACTTC | CASSDGQVIFDEQYF
TRBJ2-4 | - | TRBV2 | - | TGTGCCAGCAGTGAAGCGGTTGAACAGTACTTC | CASSEAVEQYF
TRBJ2-1 | - | TRBV4-3 | - | TGCGCCAGCAGCCAAGGGGGCCTTTCTAATGAGCAGTTCTTC | CASSQGGLSNEQFF
TRBJ2-1 | - | TRBV7-6 | - | TGTGCCAGCAGCTTAGCGGGGTATGAGCAGTTCTTC | CASSLAGYEQFF
TRBJ1-2 | - | TRBV18 | - | TGTGCCAGCTCACCAGACAGGAACTATGGCTACACCTTC | CASSPDRNYGYTF
TRBJ1-5 | - | TRBV29-1 | - | TGCAGCGTCCAACAGGGAAATCAGCCCCAGCATTTT | CSVQQGNQPQHF
TRBJ1-3 | - | TRBV9 | - | TGTGCCAGCAGCGCGCAAGACAGGCCCTCAGGAAACACCATATATTTT | CASSAQDRPSGNTIYF
TRBJ1-2 | - | TRBV10-3 | TRBD1 | TGTGCCATCACCTGGACAGGGTTTTATGGCTACACCTTC | CAITWTGFYGYTF
TRBJ1-3 | once | TRBV7-2 | - | TGTGCCAGCAGCTTAGACAACTCTGGAAACACCATATATTTT | CASSLDNSGNTIYF
TRBJ2-7 | - | TRBV11-3 | - | TGTGCCAGCAGCTTTGGCTCGGCGAACTACGAGCAGTACTTC | CASSFGSANYEQYF
TRBJ2-5 | - | TRBV7-2 | TRBD1 | TGTGCCAGCTCTGAGGGGACAGGGTTAAGGGAGACCCAGTACTTC | CASSEGTGLRETQYF
TRBJ1-1 | - | TRBV28 | - | TGTGCCAGCAGCATGGCCGCGGTCCTGCGGGCTTTCTTT | CASSMAAVLRAFF
TRBJ1-2 | - | TRBV6-5 | - | TGTGCCAGCAGTTATTTCCGTCCTGCGGGGGGGGAAGGCTACACCTTC | CASSYFRPAGGEGYTF
TRBJ1-1 | - | TRBV19 | - | TGTGCCAGTAGTATGGGGGTTTTGAACACTGAAGCTTTCTTT | CASSMGVLNTEAFF
TRBJ1-1 | - | TRBV5-1 | TRBD1 | TGCGCCAGCAGCTTCACAGGGGGCGGCACTGAAGCTTTCTTT | CASSFTGGGTEAFF
TRBJ2-1 | - | TRBV7-6 | - | TGTGCCAGCAGCTTAGCGCCCGGGGGAACGGGGAATGAGCAGTTCTTC | CASSLAPGGTGNEQFF
TRBJ1-2 | - | TRBV5-1 | TRBD1 | TGCGCCAGCAGCTTGAACCAGGGGGCATCAAACTATGGCTACACCTTC | CASSLNQGASNYGYTF
TRBJ2-3 | - | TRBV7-2 | TRBD1 | TGTGCCAGCAGCACGATAACAGGGGAAGGTGGGTCAAATACGCAGTATTTT | CASSTITGEGGSNTQYF
TRBJ1-4 | - | TRBV7-6 | TRBD1 | TGTGCCAGCAGCAGGACAGGGACTAATGAAAAACTGTTTTTT | CASSRTGTNEKLFF
TRBJ1-3 | - | TRBV12-3/TRBV12-4 | - | TGTGCCAGCAGTTTGAACTCTGGAAACACCATATATTTT | CASSLNSGNTIYF
TRBJ1-6 | - | TRBV28 | TRBD1 | TGTGCCACCCACGACAGGGGGCAGGATTCACCCCTCCACTTT | CATHDRGQDSPLHF
TRBJ2-3 | - | TRBV15 | TRBD2 | TGTGCCACCACCCTAGCGGGGACAGATACGCAGTATTTT | CATTLAGTDTQYF
TRBJ2-7 | - | TRBV7-2 | - | TGTGCCAGCAGCCAGGGCGCCTTACTTTACGAGCAGTACTTC | CASSQGALLYEQYF
TRBJ1-2 | - | TRBV18 | - | TGTGCCAGCTCACCACGCCAGGGGCCCCATATCGACGATGGCTACACCTTC | CASSPRQGPHIDDGYTF
TRBJ2-7 | - | TRBV3-1/TRBV3-2 | TRBD2 | TGTGCCAGCAGCCAGGGACTAGCGGGGCCCTACGAGCAGTACTTC | CASSQGLAGPYEQYF
TRBJ2-3 | once | TRBV5-1 | - | TGCGCCAGCAGCTTGGAGTGGGTCCGAGCAGATACGCAGTATTTT | CASSLEWVRADTQYF
TRBJ1-6 | - | TRBV19 | TRBD1 | TGTGCCAGTAGTATGGGACAGGTGAAGAGCTCCTATAATTCACCCCTCCACTTT | CASSMGQVKSSYNSPLHF
TRBJ1-2 | - | TRBV2 | - | TGTGCCAGCCTCCGGGTAATCTACACCTTC | CASLRVIYTF
TRBJ1-1 | - | TRBV14 | - | TGTGCCAGCAGCCGAGACAGGAACACTGAAGCTTTCTTT | CASSRDRNTEAFF
TRBJ2-2 | - | TRBV11-2 | - | TGTGCCAGCAGCCAGGGGCAGTCCGGGGAGCTGTTTTTT | CASSQGQSGELFF
TRBJ2-1 | - | TRBV7-2 | TRBD2 | TGTGCCAGCAGCCGCAATCTAGCGGGGGGACTTCTAGAGCAGTTCTTC | CASSRNLAGGLLEQFF
TRBJ2-3 | - | TRBV4-1 | - | TGCGCCAGCAGCCAAGTACCCGCAGGTACGCAGTATTTT | CASSQVPAGTQYF